This T cell receptor (beta chain) derives from a study of cytomegalovirus exposure and HLA in healthy donors. CDR3 length equals 12 residues. Germline-derived CDR1 and CDR2 are SEHNR and FQNEAQ (reference sequence). Trimming pared 5 bases from V and 10 bases from J, leaving 12 bases between. PCR amplification relied on 60 Vbeta primers (plus 13 Jbeta primers). Profiling relied on immunoSEQ multiplex PCR, and the TCRdb table lists in-frame clones only, not all of them. This sample has 200,000 or so clones, with roughly 84% found just once. The chain has TRBV7-9 and TRBJ1-5; D uncertain. The TCR comes from a boy aged 5-17 years in good health and CMV-seronegative. Sample: PBMCs. The DNA of the CDR3 is TGTGCCAGCAGCGTACACCTGGGCCCCCAGCATTTT. Translating it yields CASSVHLGPQHF. Full variable domain (rest looked up from reference TRBV7-9 and TRBJ1-5): DTGVSQNPRHKITKRGQNVTFRCDPISEHNRLYWYRQTLGQGPEFLTYFQNEAQLEKSRLLSDRFSAERPKGSFSTLEIQRTEQGDSAMYLCASSVHLGPQHFGDGTRLSIL.